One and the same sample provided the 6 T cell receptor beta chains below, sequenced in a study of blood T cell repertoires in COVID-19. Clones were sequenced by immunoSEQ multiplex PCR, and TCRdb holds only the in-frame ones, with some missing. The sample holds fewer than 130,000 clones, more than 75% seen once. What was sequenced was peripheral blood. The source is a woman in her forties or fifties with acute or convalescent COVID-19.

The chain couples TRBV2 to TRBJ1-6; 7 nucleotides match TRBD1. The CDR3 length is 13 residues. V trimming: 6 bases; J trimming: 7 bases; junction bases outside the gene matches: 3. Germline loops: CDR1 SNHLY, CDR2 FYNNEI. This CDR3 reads CASRRDRNSPLHF. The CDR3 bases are TGTGCCAGCAGGCGGGACAGAAATTCACCCCTCCACTTT.

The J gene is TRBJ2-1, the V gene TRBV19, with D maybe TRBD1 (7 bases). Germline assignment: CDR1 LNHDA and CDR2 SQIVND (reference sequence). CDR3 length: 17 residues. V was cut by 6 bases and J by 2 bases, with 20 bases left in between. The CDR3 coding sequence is TGTGCCAGTAGCCCTATAGGGGGGACAGCCCCCTACAATGAGCAGTTCTTC. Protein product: CASSPIGGTAPYNEQFF.

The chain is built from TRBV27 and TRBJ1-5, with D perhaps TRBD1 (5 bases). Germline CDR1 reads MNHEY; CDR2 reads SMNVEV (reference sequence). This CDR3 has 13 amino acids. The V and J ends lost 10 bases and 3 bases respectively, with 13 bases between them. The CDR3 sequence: CATGGVNNQPQHF. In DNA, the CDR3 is TGTGCCACCGGGGGGGTAAACAATCAGCCCCAGCATTTT.

The CDR3 DNA sequence: TGTGCCAGCAGCTCAATCTCCTACGAGCAGTACTTC. Translated: CASSSISYEQYF. The chain recombines TRBV7-9 with TRBJ2-7; D gene uncertain. Germline loops: CDR1 SEHNR, CDR2 FQNEAQ (reference sequence). The CDR3 runs to 12 residues. The V end lost 4 bases, the J end lost 0 bases, and 4 bases lay between the germline ends.

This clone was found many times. The DNA for the CDR3 is TGTGCCAGCAGCCCTAGACAGGGATCTTCCGAGCAGTACTTC. This gives the protein CASSPRQGSSEQYF. V and J are TRBV11-3 and TRBJ2-7; 7 bases map to TRBD1. The germline V gene encodes CDR1 SGHNT and CDR2 YENEEA. This CDR3 region has 14 residues. V shed 5 bases and J 6 bases; nucleotides not matched to a gene: 10. Full variable domain (outside the CDR3, taken from reference TRBV11-3 and TRBJ2-7): EAGVVQSPRYKIIEKKQPVAFWCNPISGHNTLYWYLQNLGQGPELLIRYENEEAVDDSQLPKDRFSAERLKGVDSTLKIQPAELGDSAVYLCASSPRQGSSEQYFGPGTRLTVT.

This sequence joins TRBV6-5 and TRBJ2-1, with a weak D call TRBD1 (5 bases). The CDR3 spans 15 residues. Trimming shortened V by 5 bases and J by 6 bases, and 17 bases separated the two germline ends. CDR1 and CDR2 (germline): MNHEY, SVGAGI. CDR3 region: CASSTPGHLGNEQFF. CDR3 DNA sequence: TGTGCCAGCAGTACCCCCGGACATCTCGGCAATGAGCAGTTCTTC.